This record covers a single T cell receptor (beta chain). Antigen unknown. This PCR relied on a set of 60 Vbeta primers and 13 Jbeta primers. Under the authors' procedure: Roughly 11 million shared chains were among the about 80 million unique TCR beta chains that a later analysis counted. The assay was immunoSEQ multiplex PCR, and TCRdb's table has in-frame clones only and misses some. V and J calls and clone size come straight from that table; D and trimming were deduced from the DNA. This sample has about 130,000 clones, with 73% found just once. CDR3 size: 15 residues. V lost 5 bases, J lost 0 bases, and 14 bases lay in between. Per the germline V gene, CDR1 is MDHEN and CDR2 is SYDVKM. The data derive from a study of cytomegalovirus exposure and HLA in healthy donors. Study as a whole: Membership in the Caucasian-associated ancestry cluster was found for 81% of 300 to 400 genotyped donors. Study-wide points: Analyses of presence and absence presupposed an approximately uniform sequencing depth across donors. TCR beta V segments were, for the most part, productive about 87% or about 30% of the time in an earlier analysis.

Input material: PBMCs. This TCR was sampled from a woman aged 40 to 50 in good health and CMV-seropositive. The chain recombines TRBV28 with TRBJ2-7, with no clear D. The CDR3 sequence: CASSGSTPSSYEQYF. The CDR3 region has the DNA TGTGCCAGCAGTGGATCGACTCCTAGCTCCTACGAGCAGTACTTC.